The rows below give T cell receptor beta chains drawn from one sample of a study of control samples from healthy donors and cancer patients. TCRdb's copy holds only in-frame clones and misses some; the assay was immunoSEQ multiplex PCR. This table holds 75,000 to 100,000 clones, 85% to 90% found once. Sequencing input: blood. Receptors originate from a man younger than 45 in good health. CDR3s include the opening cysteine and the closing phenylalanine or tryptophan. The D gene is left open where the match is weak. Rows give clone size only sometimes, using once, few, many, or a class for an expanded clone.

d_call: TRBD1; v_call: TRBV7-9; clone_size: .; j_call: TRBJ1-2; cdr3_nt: TGTGCCAGCAGCCCGACAGGGCGGTATGGCTACACCTTC; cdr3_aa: CASSPTGRYGYTF
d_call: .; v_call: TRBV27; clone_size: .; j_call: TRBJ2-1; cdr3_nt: TGTGCCAGCAGTTGGCTGGGGAATGAGCAGTTCTTC; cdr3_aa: CASSWLGNEQFF
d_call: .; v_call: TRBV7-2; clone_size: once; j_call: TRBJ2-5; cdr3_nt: TGTGCCAGCAGCTTAAGCGTGACTAACCCGTACCAAGAGACCCAGTACTTC; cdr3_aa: CASSLSVTNPYQETQYF
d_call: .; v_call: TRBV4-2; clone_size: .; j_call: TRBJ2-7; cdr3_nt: TGTGCCAGCAGCCAAAATCGGCAGGGGGAGGCCTCCTACGAGCAGTACTTC; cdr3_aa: CASSQNRQGEASYEQYF
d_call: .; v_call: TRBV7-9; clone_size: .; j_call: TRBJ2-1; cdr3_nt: TGTGCCAGCAGCTTAGGTACACTGGGCCCCACATACAATGAGCAGTTCTTC; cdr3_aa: CASSLGTLGPTYNEQFF
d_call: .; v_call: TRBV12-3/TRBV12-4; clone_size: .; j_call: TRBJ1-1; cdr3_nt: TGTGCCAGCAGTTTTAGTCCAGGGGATGAAGCTTTCTTT; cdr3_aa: CASSFSPGDEAFF
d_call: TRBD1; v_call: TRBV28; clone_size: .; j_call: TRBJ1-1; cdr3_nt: TGTGCCAGCAGTTTATGGACAGGGCCCCTTGCTTTCTTT; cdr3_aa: CASSLWTGPLAFF
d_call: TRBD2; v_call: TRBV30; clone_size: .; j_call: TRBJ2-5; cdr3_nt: TGTGCCTGGAAACTAGCGGGAGTGGAGACCCAGTACTTC; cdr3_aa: CAWKLAGVETQYF
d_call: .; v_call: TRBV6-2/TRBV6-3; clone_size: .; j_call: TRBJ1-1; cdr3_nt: TGTGCCAGCAGTTCCACTTTGTTATCCGGTGAAGCTTTCTTT; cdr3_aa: CASSSTLLSGEAFF
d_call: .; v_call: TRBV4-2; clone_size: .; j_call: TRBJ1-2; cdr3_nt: TGTGCCAGCAGCCAAGGTCGGAGCCTTGAGGCGGTGAACTATGGCTACACCTTC; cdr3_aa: CASSQGRSLEAVNYGYTF
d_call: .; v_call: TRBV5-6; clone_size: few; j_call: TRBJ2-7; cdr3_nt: TGTGCCAGCAGCTTCGGAACAGGGAGGCCCTACGAGCAGTACTTC; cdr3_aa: CASSFGTGRPYEQYF
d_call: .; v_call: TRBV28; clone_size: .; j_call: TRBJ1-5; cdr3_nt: TGTGCCAGCAGTTTATCGTCGGGCAATCAGCCCCAGCATTTT; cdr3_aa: CASSLSSGNQPQHF
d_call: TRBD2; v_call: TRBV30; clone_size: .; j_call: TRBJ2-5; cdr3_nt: TGTGCCTGGAACGGCGGACTAGCGGGAGGTCGAGAGACCCAGTACTTC; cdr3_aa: CAWNGGLAGGRETQYF
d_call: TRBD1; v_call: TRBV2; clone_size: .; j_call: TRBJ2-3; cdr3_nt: TGTGCCAGCAGTGAGGACAGGGATACGAACACAGATACGCAGTATTTT; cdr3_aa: CASSEDRDTNTDTQYF
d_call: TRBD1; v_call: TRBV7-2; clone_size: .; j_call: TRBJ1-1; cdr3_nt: TGTGCCAGCAGCTTAGCTATGTTACAGGGGCCTGAAGCTTTCTTT; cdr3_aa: CASSLAMLQGPEAFF
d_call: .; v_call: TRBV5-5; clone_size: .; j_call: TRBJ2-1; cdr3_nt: TGTGCCAGCAGCTTGCCGGGATCCTACAATGAGCAGTTCTTC; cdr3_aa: CASSLPGSYNEQFF
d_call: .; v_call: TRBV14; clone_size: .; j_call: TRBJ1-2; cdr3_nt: TGTGCCAGCAGCCCCGGGTCCTACTATGGCTACACCTTC; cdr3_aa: CASSPGSYYGYTF
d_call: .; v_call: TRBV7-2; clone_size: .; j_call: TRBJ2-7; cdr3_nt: TGTGCCAGCAGCTTACTTAGCGTGGCCGGATGGATGGACGAGCAGTACTTC; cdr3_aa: CASSLLSVAGWMDEQYF
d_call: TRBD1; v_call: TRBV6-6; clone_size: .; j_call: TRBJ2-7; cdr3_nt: TGTGCCAGCAGTTACTCAGGGACAGGGGGCACGTACGAGCAGTACTTC; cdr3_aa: CASSYSGTGGTYEQYF
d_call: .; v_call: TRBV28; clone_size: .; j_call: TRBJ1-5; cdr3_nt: TGTGCCAGCAGTTTGAGGGGGACATCTAGCAATCAGCCCCAGCATTTT; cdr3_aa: CASSLRGTSSNQPQHF
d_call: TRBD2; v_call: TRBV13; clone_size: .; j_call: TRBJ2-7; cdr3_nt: TGTGCCAGCAGCCCCCAAGGGACTAGCTCCCAAAGCTCCTACGAGCAGTACTTC; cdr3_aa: CASSPQGTSSQSSYEQYF
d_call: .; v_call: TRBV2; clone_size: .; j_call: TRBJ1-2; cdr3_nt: TGTGCCAGCAGTGACCGTCCGGGAGCTATGCTCTTC; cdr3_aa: CASSDRPGAMLF
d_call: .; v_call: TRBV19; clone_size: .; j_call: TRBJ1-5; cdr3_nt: TGTGCCAGTAGTAGTTCTTGGACAGTGGTAGTCCAGCCCCAGCATTTT; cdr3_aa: CASSSSWTVVVQPQHF
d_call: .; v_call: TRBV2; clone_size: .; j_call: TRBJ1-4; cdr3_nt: TGTGCCAGCAGTGAGCGAATCTCAGGGGACCAAACTCGGGAAAAACTGTTTTTT; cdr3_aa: CASSERISGDQTREKLFF
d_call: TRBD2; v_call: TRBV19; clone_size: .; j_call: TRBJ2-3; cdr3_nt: TGTGCCAGTAGTATGGTTAGCGGGAGTGTTTATGGCACAGATACGCAGTATTTT; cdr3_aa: CASSMVSGSVYGTDTQYF
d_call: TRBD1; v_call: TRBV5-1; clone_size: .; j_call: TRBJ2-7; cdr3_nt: TGCGCCAGCAGAGAGGGGGCAACCTACGAGCAGTACTTC; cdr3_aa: CASREGATYEQYF
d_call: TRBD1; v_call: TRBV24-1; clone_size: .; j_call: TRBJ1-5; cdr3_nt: TGTGCCACCAGTGATTTGGGACGGGACAGGGGGCGTAGCAATCAGCCCCAGCATTTT; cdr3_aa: CATSDLGRDRGRSNQPQHF
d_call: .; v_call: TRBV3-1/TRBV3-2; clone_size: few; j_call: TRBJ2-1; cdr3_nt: TGTGCCAGCAGCCACCGGTCGGGGCCGCAGTTCTTC; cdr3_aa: CASSHRSGPQFF
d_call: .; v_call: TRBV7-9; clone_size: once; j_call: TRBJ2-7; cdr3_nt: TGTGCCAGCAGCTTAGTAGGGAGGCGGGTTACCTACGAGCAGTACTTC; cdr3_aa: CASSLVGRRVTYEQYF
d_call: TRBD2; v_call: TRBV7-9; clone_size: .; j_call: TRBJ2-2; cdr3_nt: TGTGCCAGCAGGGGACTAGCGGGAGGGTTAACCGGGGAGCTGTTTTTT; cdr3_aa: CASRGLAGGLTGELFF
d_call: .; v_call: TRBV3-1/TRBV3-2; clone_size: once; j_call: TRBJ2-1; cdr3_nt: TGTGCCAGCAGCCAAGTACTCCGGAACGAGCAGTTCTTC; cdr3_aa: CASSQVLRNEQFF
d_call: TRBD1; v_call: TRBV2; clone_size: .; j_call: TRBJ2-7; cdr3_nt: TGTGCCAGCAGGACTAACAGGGGGCGATACGAGCAGTACTTC; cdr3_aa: CASRTNRGRYEQYF
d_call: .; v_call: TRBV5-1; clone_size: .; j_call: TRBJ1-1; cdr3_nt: TGCGCCAGCAAGCTTGTGGACACTGAAGCTTTCTTT; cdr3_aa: CASKLVDTEAFF
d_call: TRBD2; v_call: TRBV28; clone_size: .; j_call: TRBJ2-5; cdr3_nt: TGTGCCAGCAGTTTCCTAACTAGCGGGAGGAAGTCGGAGACCCAGTACTTC; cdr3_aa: CASSFLTSGRKSETQYF
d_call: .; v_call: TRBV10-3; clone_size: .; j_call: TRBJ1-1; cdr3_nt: TGTGCCATCAGTGGCGCAGGGGACACTGAAGCTTTCTTT; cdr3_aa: CAISGAGDTEAFF
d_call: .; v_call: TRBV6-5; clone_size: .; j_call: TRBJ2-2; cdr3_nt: TGTGCCAGCAGTTACTCGAACGCTGCCAACACCGGGGAGCTGTTTTTT; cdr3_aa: CASSYSNAANTGELFF
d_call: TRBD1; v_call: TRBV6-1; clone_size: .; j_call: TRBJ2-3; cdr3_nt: TGTGCCAGCAGTGAACTTGCAGGGGGCTCAGATACGCAGTATTTT; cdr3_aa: CASSELAGGSDTQYF
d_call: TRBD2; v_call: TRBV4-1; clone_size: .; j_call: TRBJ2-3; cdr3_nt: TGCGCCAGCAGCCAGGGACTAGGATATCTGTATTTT; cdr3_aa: CASSQGLGYLYF
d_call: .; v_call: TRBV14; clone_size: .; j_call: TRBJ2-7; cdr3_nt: TGTGCCAGCAGCCAGGGGAGCGGCTACGAGCAGTACTTC; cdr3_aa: CASSQGSGYEQYF
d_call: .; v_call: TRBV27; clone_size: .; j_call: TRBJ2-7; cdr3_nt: TGTGCCAGCAAAGTTTGGGGGCGAGGCTCCTACGAGCAGTACTTC; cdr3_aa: CASKVWGRGSYEQYF
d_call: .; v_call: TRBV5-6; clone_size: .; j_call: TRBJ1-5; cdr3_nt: TGTGCCAGCAGCTTGGTTTCTGCGGCAGGGTTTTCCCAGCATTTT; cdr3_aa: CASSLVSAAGFSQHF
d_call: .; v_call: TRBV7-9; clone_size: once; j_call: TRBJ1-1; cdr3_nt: TGTGCCAGCGACCGGGGGGCAGTCCAGTTCGAAGCTTTCTTT; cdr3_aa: CASDRGAVQFEAFF
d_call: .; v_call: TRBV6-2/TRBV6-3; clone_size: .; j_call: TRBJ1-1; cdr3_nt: TGTGCCAGCAGCCCCGTCCGCTCCAGGGCCTTGAACACTGAAGCTTTCTTT; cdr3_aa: CASSPVRSRALNTEAFF
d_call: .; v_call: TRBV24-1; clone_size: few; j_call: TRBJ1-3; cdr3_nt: TGTGCCACCAGCAGGGACGCCAGAGAGGCTGGAAACACCATATATTTT; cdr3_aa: CATSRDAREAGNTIYF
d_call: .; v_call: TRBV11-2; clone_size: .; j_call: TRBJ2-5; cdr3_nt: TGTGCCAGCAGCCCCCGAAGTAGCGGAGAGACCCAGTACTTC; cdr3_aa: CASSPRSSGETQYF
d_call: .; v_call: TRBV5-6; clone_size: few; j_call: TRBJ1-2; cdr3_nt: TGTGCCAGCAGCGCCGGATGGAGCGGCTACACCTTC; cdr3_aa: CASSAGWSGYTF
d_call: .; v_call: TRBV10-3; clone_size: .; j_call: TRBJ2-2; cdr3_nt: TGTGCCATCAGTGAGCAGAACACCGGGGAGCTGTTTTTT; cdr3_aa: CAISEQNTGELFF
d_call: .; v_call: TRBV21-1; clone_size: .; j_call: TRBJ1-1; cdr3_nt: TGTGCCAGCGATGGGGGAGGAAACGCGTTCATGAACACTGAAGCTTTCTTT; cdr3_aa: CASDGGGNAFMNTEAFF
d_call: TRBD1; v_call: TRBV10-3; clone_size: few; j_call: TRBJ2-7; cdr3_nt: TGTGCCATCAGTGCGGACAGGGGGCAGGGCGAGCAGTACTTC; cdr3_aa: CAISADRGQGEQYF
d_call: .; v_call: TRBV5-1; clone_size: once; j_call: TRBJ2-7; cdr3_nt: TGCGCCAGCAGCTTGCCACCGGGACCGGACTCCTACGAGCAGTACTTC; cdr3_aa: CASSLPPGPDSYEQYF
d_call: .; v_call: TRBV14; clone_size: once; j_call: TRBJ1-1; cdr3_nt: TGTGCCAGCAGCCAAGTGGGGGGGACTGAAGCTTTCTTT; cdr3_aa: CASSQVGGTEAFF
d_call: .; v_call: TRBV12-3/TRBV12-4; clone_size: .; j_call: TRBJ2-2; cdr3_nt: TGTGCCAGCAGCCTAGAGTCCGGGGAGCTGTTTTTT; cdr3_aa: CASSLESGELFF
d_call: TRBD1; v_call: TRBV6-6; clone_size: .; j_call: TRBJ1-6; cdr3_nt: TGTGCCAGCAGTCAACCGGGACAGGGCACGAGTTATAATTCACCCCTCCACTTT; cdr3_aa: CASSQPGQGTSYNSPLHF
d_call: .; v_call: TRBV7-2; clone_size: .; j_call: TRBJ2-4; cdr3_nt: TGTGCCAGCAGCTTGGACATGGGGCACCTAGCCAAAAACATTCAGTACTTC; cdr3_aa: CASSLDMGHLAKNIQYF